One and the same sample provided the 31 T cell receptor beta chains below, sequenced in a study of CD8+ T cells in alopecia areata. The treatment was: oral pan-JAK inhibitor, 5-10 mg twice daily. Sequencing templates came from extracted RNA that was reverse transcribed into cDNA. This table comes from immunoSEQ multiplex PCR, and its TCRdb copy is limited to in-frame clones, with some not included. Among 190,000 or so clones listed, approximately 56% were seen once. Specimen: CD4+ T cells sorted from blood, collected at week 4, from a patient treated with tofacitinib. These receptors all stem from a human donor with alopecia areata.

This clone was found a few times. The chain joins TRBV23-1 to TRBJ1-1; perhaps TRBD1 as D (6 bases). TRBV23-1 is an open reading frame whose function is uncertain. Trimming took 0 bases from V and 0 from J, leaving 14 bases between them. This CDR3 contains 17 residues. The CDR3 spells CASSQSKHDRLNTEAFF. In nucleotides, the CDR3 is TGCGCCAGCAGTCAATCGAAACACGACAGGCTGAACACTGAAGCTTTCTTT.

J is TRBJ1-2 and V is TRBV18, with D unresolved. Trimming removed 1 base at V and 1 base at J, with 10 bases between. This CDR3 is built from 15 residues. Germline V gene data show CDR1 as KGHSH and CDR2 as LQKENI. CDR3 coding DNA: TGTGCCAGCTCACCACGAAATACCGATAACTATGGCTACACCTTC. This encodes CASSPRNTDNYGYTF.

In this sample, this clone turned up once. This rearrangement joins TRBV4-1 to TRBJ1-4; possible D gene TRBD1, 6 bases. The V end was cut by 4 bases, the J end by 7 bases, with 19 bases between. The CDR3 is made up of 16 amino acids. Germline V lookup: CDR1 MGHRA, CDR2 YSYEKL. The CDR3 bases are TGCGCCAGCAGCCTAGGCACCGGGGGGCGGGTTGAAAAACTGTTTTTT. Protein: CASSLGTGGRVEKLFF.

The chain combines TRBV7-3 with TRBJ2-6; D unclear. Per the germline V gene, CDR1 is SGHTA and CDR2 is FQGTGA. The CDR3 contains 17 residues. The V end lost 5 bases, the J end lost 0 bases, and 14 bases lay between the germline ends. CDR3 in amino acids: CASSVGRTASGANVLTF. CDR3 nucleotide sequence: TGTGCCAGCAGCGTAGGTCGGACGGCCTCTGGGGCCAACGTCCTGACTTTC.

V gene TRBV2 combines with J gene TRBJ2-2; D gene unclear. Germline CDR1 reads SNHLY; CDR2 reads FYNNEI. The CDR3 covers 15 residues. V shed 3 bases and J shed 4 bases, with 12 bases lying between them. CDR3 in amino acids: CASSDTTVGTGELFF. The DNA for the CDR3 is TGTGCCAGCAGTGACACGACGGTTGGCACCGGGGAGCTGTTTTTT.

This clone was seen a handful of times. Its ends do not fully match the called genes, so a read error is possible. The gene calls are TRBV28 and TRBJ2-7; TRBD1 might be the D (7 bases). Germline V gene data show CDR1 as MDHEN and CDR2 as SYDVKM. The CDR3 has 14 residues. The CDR3 nucleotides read TGTGCCACCTGGGCTCAGGGGGGCAGCTACGAGCGGTACTTC. Encoded protein: CATWAQGGSYERYF. The variable domain in full, with the rest retrieved from reference TRBV28 and TRBJ2-7, is DVKVTQSSRYLVKRTGEKVFLECVQDMDHENMFWYRQDPGLGLRLIYFSYDVKMKEKGDIPEGYSVSREKKERFSLILESASTNQTSMYLCATWAQGGSYERYFGPGTRLTVT.

The chain is built from TRBV30 and TRBJ1-5; D is unclear. CDR1 is GTSNPN, CDR2 SVGIG, per germline (reference sequence). The V end lost 1 base, the J end lost 5 bases, and 9 bases lay between the germline ends. The CDR3 contains 13 residues. The CDR3 protein is CAWSDDEDQPQHF. The CDR3 nucleotides read TGTGCCTGGAGTGATGACGAGGATCAGCCCCAGCATTTT.

This clone was detected once. V usage is TRBV30 and J usage is TRBJ2-5, with D tentatively TRBD2 (5 bases). The assigned J gene may be wrong: the sequence end matches TRBJ2-7 better. Germline assignment: CDR1 GTSNPN and CDR2 SVGIG (reference sequence). The CDR3 length is 11 residues. CDR3 sequence (DNA): TGTGCCTGGAGTCCGAGGGACGAGCAGTACTTC. The encoded protein is CAWSPRDEQYF.

The chain recombines TRBV29-1 with TRBJ2-3; TRBD2 aligns across 9 bases. This CDR3 is 16 amino acids long. Trimming at V came to 3 bases and at J to 3 bases, leaving 10 bases not matched to a gene. Germline V gives CDR1 SQVTM, CDR2 ANQGSEA. CDR3 nucleotides: TGCAGCGTTGATGGGGGAGCGGGGGGTTTGACAGATACGCAGTATTTT. Its protein is CSVDGGAGGLTDTQYF.

This clone was observed a single time. The gene calls are TRBV4-2 and TRBJ2-1; the match to TRBD1 covers 10 bases. The CDR3 is 21 residues long. V lost 1 base to trimming and J lost 0 bases; unmatched junction nucleotides: 15. Per germline, CDR1 LGHNA and CDR2 YNFKEQ. CDR3 DNA: TGTGCCAGCAGCCAAGCCCAGGGACAGGGGATCGGGGTGGGCTCCTACAATGAGCAGTTCTTC. The encoded protein is CASSQAQGQGIGVGSYNEQFF.

The chain couples TRBV6-6 to TRBJ1-2, with D perhaps matching TRBD1 (5 bases). Germline loops: CDR1 MNHNY, CDR2 SVGAGI (reference sequence). This CDR3 is built from 13 residues. The V gene lost 4 bases and the J gene lost 4 bases, with 10 bases spanning the gap. The CDR3 reads CASSSLQVYGYTF. DNA of the CDR3: TGTGCCAGCAGTTCGCTACAGGTCTATGGCTACACCTTC.

The chain is built from TRBV2 and TRBJ2-2; TRBD1 matches at 8 bases. The CDR3 extends over 15 amino acids. V lost 4 bases and J lost 8; bases outside the gene matches: 9. Germline loops: CDR1 SNHLY, CDR2 FYNNEI. In DNA, the CDR3 is TGTGCCAGCAGTGGGACAGGGAGCGTCGCAGGGGAGCTGTTTTTT. It translates to CASSGTGSVAGELFF.

The chain joins TRBV7-2 to TRBJ2-6, with unresolved D. Germline lookup yields CDR1 SGHTA and CDR2 FQGNSA. The V gene lost 4 bases and the J gene lost 2 bases, with 0 bases spanning the gap. The CDR3 consists of 12 residues. Written as DNA, the CDR3 is TGTGCCAGCAGCTCTGGGGCCAACGTCCTGACTTTC. Its protein is CASSSGANVLTF. Full variable domain (outside the CDR3, taken from reference TRBV7-2 and TRBJ2-6): GAGVSQSPSNKVTEKGKDVELRCDPISGHTALYWYRQSLGQGLEFLIYFQGNSAPDKSGLPSDRFSAERTGGSVSTLTIQRTQQEDSAVYLCASSSGANVLTFGAGSRLTVL.

This clone occurred a few times. This chain connects TRBV29-1 to TRBJ2-3; tentatively, D is TRBD1 (6 bases). Germline values: CDR1 SQVTM, CDR2 ANQGSEA. The V end was cut by 4 bases, the J end by 5 bases, with 10 bases between. The CDR3 sequence is 12 residues long. The CDR3 reads CSVGTAEDTQYF. CDR3 DNA sequence: TGCAGCGTTGGGACAGCTGAAGATACGCAGTATTTT.

This clone was observed once. The chain uses TRBV30 and TRBJ1-2, with TRBD1 as a possible D gene (5 bases). The germline V gene has CDR1 GTSNPN and CDR2 SVGIG (reference sequence). Trimming removed 2 bases from V and 4 bases from J, with 14 bases in between. The CDR3 runs 14 residues. CDR3: CAWSPLGETYGYTF. Written as DNA, the CDR3 is TGTGCCTGGAGTCCCCTGGGGGAAACCTATGGCTACACCTTC.

CDR3 region: CASSLAGTAASQYF. Written as DNA, the CDR3 is TGTGCCAGCAGCTTGGCCGGGACAGCAGCATCCCAGTACTTC. The chain recombines TRBV7-6 with TRBJ2-5; 7 bases are a match to TRBD1. From germline, CDR1 is SGHVS and CDR2 FNYEAQ. The CDR3 runs to 14 residues. V shed 3 bases and J 9 bases; nucleotides not matched to a gene: 10.

This clone was found a few times. The chain couples TRBV14 to TRBJ2-3; 10 nucleotides agree with TRBD1. V trimming: 4 bases; J trimming: 3 bases; junction bases outside the gene matches: 4. This CDR3 comprises 15 residues. Germline CDR1 reads SGHDN; CDR2 reads FVKESK. CDR3 sequence (DNA): TGTGCCAGCAGCCTCAGGACAGGGGGTACAGATACGCAGTATTTT. Amino acid sequence: CASSLRTGGTDTQYF.

The chain is built from TRBV12-1 and TRBJ1-5; TRBD1 is taken as the D call from the table, unchecked against the DNA. TRBV12-1 counts as a pseudogene. The CDR3 loop spans 15 amino acids. CDR3 nucleotides: TGTGCCAGCAGCTCCCGGGACAGGGTCCGTCAGCCCCAGCATTTT. Protein sequence: CASSSRDRVRQPQHF.

The chain recombines TRBV7-9 with TRBJ1-1; D remains ambiguous. The CDR3 spans 13 residues. Germline V gene data show CDR1 as SEHNR and CDR2 as FQNEAQ (reference sequence). V lost 5 bases to trimming and J lost 4 bases, with 11 bases between them. The CDR3 sequence is CASSRMTGTEAFF. For the CDR3, the DNA is TGTGCCAGCAGCCGAATGACGGGCACTGAAGCTTTCTTT.

The chain recombines TRBV30 with TRBJ1-4; 7 nucleotides match TRBD1. The length of the CDR3 is 15 residues. Germline-derived CDR1 and CDR2 are GTSNPN and SVGIG (reference sequence). V trimming: 2 bases; J trimming: 0 bases; junction bases outside the gene matches: 3. CDR3: CAWSLDRATNEKLFF. CDR3 coding DNA: TGTGCCTGGAGTCTTGACAGGGCAACTAATGAAAAACTGTTTTTT.

In DNA, the CDR3 is TGTGCCAGCAGCCCCGGGACAGGGGATACGCAGTATTTT. Protein: CASSPGTGDTQYF. This rearrangement joins TRBV7-8 to TRBJ2-3; 9 bases are a match to TRBD1. Losses at the gene ends were 5 bases for V and 6 bases for J; bases not matched to a gene: 3. The CDR3 covers 13 residues. From germline, CDR1 is SGHVS and CDR2 FQNEAQ. Based on the CDR3 plus reference TRBV7-8 and TRBJ2-3, the full variable domain is GAGVSQSPRYKVAKRGQDVALRCDPISGHVSLFWYQQALGQGPEFLTYFQNEAQLDKSGLPSDRFFAERPEGSVSTLKIQRTQQEDSAVYLCASSPGTGDTQYFGPGTRLTVL.

The chain uses TRBV18 and TRBJ2-4; D possibly corresponds to TRBD1 (6 bases). CDR3 length: 15 residues. Germline-derived CDR1 and CDR2 are KGHSH and LQKENI. Trimming stripped 5 bases from V and 5 bases from J, with 16 bases between. CDR3 bases: TGTGCCAGCTCATTGACAGGTTCCCTCGAAAACATTCAGTACTTC. This codes for CASSLTGSLENIQYF.

The chain couples TRBV7-9 to TRBJ2-5; 7 nucleotides line up with TRBD1. This CDR3 comprises 15 residues. In germline, CDR1 is SEHNR, CDR2 FQNEAQ (reference sequence). V was pared by 2 bases and J by 1 base, with 4 bases of the junction left unmatched. The CDR3 sequence: CASSLPGQAQETQYF. CDR3 sequence (DNA): TGTGCCAGCAGCTTACCAGGACAGGCCCAAGAGACCCAGTACTTC.

The genes are TRBV7-3 and TRBJ2-7; a possible D gene is TRBD1 (5 bases). Germline V gene data show CDR1 as SGHTA and CDR2 as FQGTGA. V lost 8 bases to trimming and J lost 8 bases, with 10 bases between them. This CDR3 region has 10 residues. For the CDR3, the DNA is TGTGCCAGCTGCGCGGACAAGCAGTACTTC. This codes for CASCADKQYF.

V gene TRBV30 combines with J gene TRBJ1-1; 7 nucleotides agree with TRBD1. The V gene end was trimmed by 2 bases and the J gene end by 4 bases; junction bases not matched to a gene: 10. Germline loops: CDR1 GTSNPN, CDR2 SVGIG (reference sequence). This CDR3 has 15 amino acids. The CDR3 sequence: CAWSPQGTQVTEAFF. CDR3 nucleotide sequence: TGTGCCTGGAGTCCACAGGGGACTCAGGTCACTGAAGCTTTCTTT.

V gene TRBV2 combines with J gene TRBJ1-2; D remains ambiguous. The CDR3 has 12 residues. Trimming took 6 bases from V and 6 from J, leaving 11 bases between them. The germline CDR1 and CDR2 sequences are SNHLY and FYNNEI. DNA of the CDR3: TGTGCCAGCAGCTTGGAGGGAAATGGCTACACCTTC. This sequence encodes CASSLEGNGYTF.

The table lists this clone with a few counts. The V gene is TRBV30, the J gene TRBJ2-7, with D possibly being TRBD1 (5 bases). Trimming cost V 1 base and J 3 bases, with 13 bases left between them. The germline CDR1 and CDR2 sequences are GTSNPN and SVGIG (reference sequence). The CDR3 is 14 amino acids. The chain's CDR3 is CAWSEGILRYEQYF. The CDR3 nucleotides are TGTGCCTGGAGTGAGGGGATCTTACGCTACGAGCAGTACTTC.

The chain links TRBV28 to TRBJ1-1, with D possibly being TRBD1 (6 bases). The germline V gene encodes CDR1 MDHEN and CDR2 SYDVKM. This CDR3 is 14 amino acids long. V was clipped by 5 bases and J by 5 bases, with 15 bases between them. CDR3 coding DNA: TGTGCCAGCAGTCCTGACAGGCGGAGGACTGAAGCTTTCTTT. Translation gives CASSPDRRRTEAFF.

This chain links TRBV19 with TRBJ2-5, with 8 bases fitting TRBD2. V was clipped by 6 bases and J by 5 bases; unmatched bases: 8. The CDR3 covers 14 residues. Germline CDR1 and CDR2: LNHDA and SQIVND (reference sequence). The CDR3 here is CASSLAGSRETQYF. CDR3 sequence (DNA): TGTGCCAGTAGCTTAGCGGGGTCGAGGGAGACCCAGTACTTC.

The V gene is TRBV27, the J gene TRBJ2-1; D is unresolved. Trimming left V 3 bases short and J 4 bases short, with 10 bases between. The germline V gene has CDR1 MNHEY and CDR2 SMNVEV (reference sequence). This CDR3 has 14 residues. The CDR3 nucleotides read TGTGCCAGCAGTTTGCAGCCACGTTACAATGAGCAGTTCTTC. This gives the protein CASSLQPRYNEQFF.

The chain carries TRBV6-6 and TRBJ1-5; tentative D call: TRBD1 (5 bases). From germline, CDR1 is MNHNY and CDR2 SVGAGI (reference sequence). The CDR3 totals 12 residues. Trimming removed 4 bases at V and 4 bases at J, with 5 bases between. In DNA form, the CDR3 reads TGTGCCAGCAGTTCAGGGAATCAGCCCCAGCATTTT. Translation gives CASSSGNQPQHF.